This TCR beta chain stems from a study of Ad26.COV2.S vaccination and SARS-CoV-2 variants. Overall study findings and caveats: Participants in the vaccine arm had higher spike-specific TCR breadth; placebo recipients had lower. Vaccine recipients and placebo recipients showed similar non-spike TCR breadth.

Assay: immunoSEQ multiplex PCR; the TCRdb copy retains only in-frame clones and omits some. Of some 180,000 clones in the sample, roughly nine tenths were seen once. The table lists this clone with a few counts. Its antigen is undetermined. Trimming left V 0 bases short and J 8 bases short, with 20 bases between. The germline V gene has CDR1 SGDLS and CDR2 YYNGEE. This CDR3 has 17 amino acids. The sequence came from a human donor who had recovered from COVID-19. The starting material was peripheral blood, obtained after recovery from COVID-19. The chain is built from TRBV9 and TRBJ1-4; no clear D. The CDR3 is CASSVERGKREAEKLFF. DNA of the CDR3: TGTGCCAGCAGCGTAGAACGGGGTAAGCGAGAGGCGGAAAAACTGTTTTTT.